The 18 T cell receptor beta chains below come from one sample, sequenced in a study of T cells in severe cutaneous drug reactions. Carbamazepine had induced Stevens-Johnson syndrome or toxic epidermal necrolysis in the sequenced donors. The iRepertoire multiplex PCR system with TCR subtype-specific primers built both bulk and single-cell libraries. TCRdb re-called the multiplex PCR reads; every CDR3 protein appears as one record, without DNA. There are more than 3,000 distinct CDR3 sequences in the sample, with more than 65% held by the top ten. The sequenced sample consisted of PBMCs. The receptors were sampled from a human donor with Stevens-Johnson syndrome, a severe cutaneous drug reaction.

V and J are TRBV28 and TRBJ2-7; no DNA is available, so the TRBD2 call from TCRdb remains unchecked. This CDR3 has 14 residues. Per germline, CDR1 MDHEN and CDR2 SYDVKM. The CDR3 here is CASRDPRTGYEQYF.

The J gene is TRBJ2-1, the V gene TRBV5-3. TRBV5-3 is annotated as an ORF whose role is uncertain. The CDR3 has 15 amino acids. The CDR3 sequence is CARSLEWGSYNEQFF.

The chain combines TRBV28 with TRBJ1-2. CDR1 MDHEN and CDR2 SYDVKM come from the germline V gene. The length of the CDR3 is 16 residues. CDR3: CASSLDRPLPNYGYTF.

The CDR3 spells CASSLASGPDEQYF. The gene calls are TRBV28 and TRBJ2-7; the D call of TRBD2 rests on TCRdb alone, since no DNA is present to check it. The germline CDR1 and CDR2 sequences are MDHEN and SYDVKM. This CDR3 contains 14 residues.

This sequence joins TRBV19 and TRBJ1-2; absent DNA, TCRdb's TRBD1 call cannot be checked. The CDR3 contains 16 residues. CDR1 and CDR2 (germline): LNHDA, SQIVND (reference sequence). The CDR3 sequence is CASSPRDIQGNYGYTF.

The CDR3: CASSLAGLAGYNEQFF. This rearrangement joins TRBV5-1 to TRBJ2-1; TCRdb selects TRBD2, and the lack of DNA leaves this call unchecked. In germline, CDR1 is SGHRS, CDR2 YFSETQ. The CDR3 length is 16 residues.

J is TRBJ2-7 and V is TRBV28; TCRdb lists TRBD1, though no DNA is available to test this call. The CDR3 runs to 15 residues. From germline, CDR1 is MDHEN and CDR2 SYDVKM. CDR3 residues: CASSHRQGRSYEQYF.

The V and J genes are TRBV6-1 and TRBJ2-1; the D call of TRBD1 rests on TCRdb alone, since no DNA is present to check it. This CDR3 spans 16 amino acids. Germline lookup yields CDR1 MNHNS and CDR2 SASEGT. CDR3 sequence: CASSFGPEGGYNEQFF.

The chain couples TRBV28 to TRBJ2-7; TCRdb proposes TRBD1, but this gene call is untestable without DNA. Germline assignment: CDR1 MDHEN and CDR2 SYDVKM. The length of the CDR3 is 13 residues. The CDR3 spells CASSLTGTHEQYF.

The V call is TRBV20-1, the J call TRBJ1-2; TCRdb gives TRBD1 as the D gene, but with no DNA this cannot be confirmed. This CDR3 spans 14 amino acids. From germline, CDR1 is DFQATT and CDR2 SNEGSKA (reference sequence). CDR3 sequence: CSATRETFSDGYTF.

The chain is built from TRBV27 and TRBJ1-5. The CDR3 is 15 amino acids. Per germline, CDR1 MNHEY and CDR2 SMNVEV (reference sequence). This CDR3 is CASSAKGMWNQPQHF.

The V call is TRBV3-1, the J call TRBJ1-2. Germline CDR1 LGHDT, CDR2 YNNKEL (reference sequence). This CDR3 region has 14 residues. The CDR3: CASSQETDYYGYTF.

The chain uses TRBV20-1 and TRBJ2-2; the D call of TRBD2 rests on TCRdb alone, since no DNA is present to check it. This CDR3 comprises 15 residues. Germline V gives CDR1 DFQATT, CDR2 SNEGSKA (reference sequence). This chain's CDR3 is CSAPPSGRNTGELFF.

This sequence joins TRBV6-5 and TRBJ2-3; with no DNA, the TCRdb D assignment of TRBD1 cannot be verified. CDR1 MNHEY and CDR2 SVGAGI come from the germline V gene. This CDR3 has 14 residues. CDR3 sequence: CASSYVTPADTQYF.

The chain has TRBV4-1 and TRBJ2-1. This CDR3 spans 13 amino acids. Germline CDR1 reads MGHRA; CDR2 reads YSYEKL. CDR3: CASSQSNYNEQFF.

The CDR3 reads CASRLRGQETQYF. The V call is TRBV28, the J call TRBJ2-5. CDR3 size: 13 residues. The germline V gene has CDR1 MDHEN and CDR2 SYDVKM.

This clonotype shows up as medium-sized by frequency. The V gene is TRBV6-6, the J gene TRBJ2-7; the TCRdb call, TRBD1, lacks DNA for checking. The CDR3 is 16 amino acids. CDR1 is MNHNY and CDR2 is SVGAGI in the germline V gene (reference sequence). CDR3: CASSYSLSGESYEQYF.

This clonotype counts as medium-sized (0.01 to 0.1%) by frequency. V gene TRBV6-2 or TRBV6-3 combines with J gene TRBJ2-7. Germline V CDR1 and CDR2: MNHEY, SVGEGT. The CDR3 runs 15 residues. The chain's CDR3 is CASSESAGGSYEQYF.